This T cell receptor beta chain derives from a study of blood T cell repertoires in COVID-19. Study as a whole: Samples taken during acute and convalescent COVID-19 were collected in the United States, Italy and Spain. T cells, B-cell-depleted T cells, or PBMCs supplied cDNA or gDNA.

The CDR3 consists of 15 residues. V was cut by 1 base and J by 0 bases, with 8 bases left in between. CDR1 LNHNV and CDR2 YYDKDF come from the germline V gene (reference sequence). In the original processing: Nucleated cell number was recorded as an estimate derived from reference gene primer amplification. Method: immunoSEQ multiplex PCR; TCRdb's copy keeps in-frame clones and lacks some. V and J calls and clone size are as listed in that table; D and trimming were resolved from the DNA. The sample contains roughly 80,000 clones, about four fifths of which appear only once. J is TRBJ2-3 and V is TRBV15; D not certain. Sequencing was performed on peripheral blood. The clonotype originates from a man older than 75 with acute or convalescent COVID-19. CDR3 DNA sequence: TGTGCCACCAGCAGAGGTCTGCGAAGCACAGATACGCAGTATTTT. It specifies CATSRGLRSTDTQYF.